This TCR beta chain came from a study of regulatory T cells in long-lasting Graves disease (dated by TCRdb to the early 2020s). Notes on the research overall: Patients with newly diagnosed Graves' disease had been on antithyroid drugs for under 3 months. This study used TCR sequencing and RNA sequencing of peripheral blood to compare persistent Graves' disease patients against newly diagnosed Graves' disease patients. The study was conducted in China and was registered as a clinical trial. A total of approximately 35 samples underwent TCR sequencing: roughly 13 from persistent and around 20 from newly diagnosed Graves' disease patients.

What the research found in general, with its limitations: Sequencing and analysis were restricted to the TCR beta chain. Preferential use of TRBV28, TRBJ1-2 and TRBJ2-5 was observed in persistent disease, whereas TRBV20-1 and TRBJ2-1 were favored in newly diagnosed disease. Compared with newly diagnosed patients, persistent Graves' disease patients had lower TCR Shannon entropy and fewer highly expanded clones, which suggests clonal expansion. Persistent patients shared more public clonotypes among themselves (2,741) than newly diagnosed patients did (approximately 970). The authors acknowledged the small sample size as a limitation that may reduce accuracy. Because the primary lesion, thyroid tissue, could not be accessed, the study looked at peripheral blood alone.

This clonotype was observed many times. What antigen it recognizes has not been identified. The sample holds no much larger clone one base away, and base qualities are not on file. The meaning of the sample's time point label: newly diagnosed GD, antithyroid drugs for less than 3 months. For both TCR sequencing and RNA sequencing, RNA was extracted from PBMCs using TRIzol. The diagnosis of Graves' disease followed American Thyroid Association guidelines. The patients came from an endocrinology department in Xi'an, China. From each patient, about 9 milliliters of peripheral blood was collected into an EDTA anticoagulant tube. PBMCs were isolated by Ficoll Paque Plus density gradient separation without further T cell sorting. An Agilent 2100 Bioanalyzer and agarose gel were used to check RNA quality, and a NanoDrop 2000 was used to measure RNA concentration. From its cysteine to its phenylalanine, the CDR3 spans 15 amino acids. This entry keeps only the CDR3 DNA: 45 bases, framed from base 1. CDR1 and CDR2, per the germline V gene, are SGHTA and FQGNSA. The junction shows trimming of 3 bases on V and 7 bases on J, and the gene matches do not reach 6 bases of it.

Library generation was performed with multiplex PCR. The data were produced on an Illumina HiSeq 4000. To build TCR beta libraries, CDR3 regions were amplified by Arm-PCR using iRepertoire HTBI primers. Before sequencing, the PCR products underwent gel purification. The paper's data handling went like this. Gene usage analysis of CDR3 amino acid clonotypes relied on the roughly 60 TRBV and 15 or so TRBJ segments identified across samples. COPE and FqMerger were used to merge filtered high-quality paired reads into contigs. BLAST was used to align contigs to IMGT TRBV, TRBD and TRBJ reference genes, with CDR3 defined following IMGT. Any clonotype with a frequency above 0.1% was classified as a highly expanded clone. Shannon entropy was used to measure repertoire diversity, and the Gini coefficient was used to measure V-J evenness. A clonotype was considered public if more than one individual shared it. TCRdb reanalyzed the raw reads on its own, using fastp at Q25 for trimming and MiXCR for clone calling, and kept in-frame beta chains. Merged by CDR3 protein, the rows form single entries marked with the most common genes and DNA. It is TCRdb's table, rather than the study itself, that gives the V and J calls and clone size. The sample table lists over 300,000 distinct CDR3 sequences, less than 20% of them with a count of one. About a fifth of the sample goes to the ten largest clones.

Recombination connected TRBV7-2 to TRBJ2-1, with 10 middle bases fitting TRBD2. The clonotype comes from a female donor with Graves disease. The source was peripheral blood mononuclear cells (PBMCs), collected at new diagnosis, from a patient treated with antithyroid drugs. CDR3 sequence: CASSLSGRVRNEQFF. The DNA sequence is as follows: TGTGCCAGCAGCTTGAGCGGGAGGGTACGGAATGAGCAGTTCTTC.